The clone carrying this T cell receptor (beta chain) has ten or more counts. Authors of the study amplified TCR beta CDR3 regions from RNA transcripts. RT-PCR in the first round (using the HTBI primer set) targeted the TCR CDR3. TCRdb recomputed calls from the multiplex PCR reads with MiXCR, one row per CDR3 protein. The table lists around 450,000 distinct CDR3 sequences, roughly 13% of them singletons. This entry belongs to a study of T cells in Graves' hyperthyroidism and ophthalmopathy. After removal of 5 bases from V and 2 bases from J, the junction contained 4 bases not matched to a gene. The CDR3 contains 14 residues. The germline CDR1 and CDR2 sequences are DFQATT and SNEGSKA (reference sequence).

The chain carries TRBV20-1 and TRBJ2-1, with 9 bases lining up with TRBD2. This sequence was found in a woman aged 18-30 years with Graves' hyperthyroidism. The sample was blood. The chain's CDR3 is CSAFSGSAYNEQFF. The CDR3, as DNA: TGCAGTGCTTTTAGCGGGAGTGCCTACAATGAGCAGTTCTTC.